These 27 T cell receptor beta chains were all obtained from the same sample, sequenced in a study of cytomegalovirus exposure and HLA in healthy donors. The study ran its PCR with 60 Vbeta and 13 Jbeta primers. Some clones are missing from TCRdb's copy, which holds only in-frame ones; the method was immunoSEQ multiplex PCR. This table has over 200,000 clones, around 80% appearing once. Material for sequencing was PBMCs. Source of these receptors: a woman aged 55-75 years in good health and CMV-seropositive.

This clone was counted once. CDR3 nucleotides: TGTGCCAGCGGGATGAGCGGGGGGACCTACAATGAGCAGTTCTTC. Encoded protein: CASGMSGGTYNEQFF. The V gene is TRBV6-6, the J gene TRBJ2-1; 9 nucleotides line up with TRBD2. After removal of 8 bases from V and 2 bases from J, the junction contained 7 bases not matched to a gene. There are 15 residues in the CDR3. In germline, CDR1 is MNHNY, CDR2 SVGAGI (reference sequence).

This sequence joins TRBV5-4 and TRBJ2-1; 7 bases agree with TRBD1. This CDR3 comprises 15 residues. Germline assignment: CDR1 SGHNT and CDR2 YYREEE (reference sequence). Germline trimming cut 0 bases from V and 3 bases from J; bases unmatched to any gene: 3. CDR3 nucleotides: TGTGCCAGCAGCTTGGAGGGGGCCTACTACAATGAGCAGTTCTTC. Translating gives CASSLEGAYYNEQFF.

The chain couples TRBV6-1 to TRBJ2-3; D uncertain. Germline CDR1 reads MNHNS; CDR2 reads SASEGT. The CDR3 consists of 11 residues. Trimming pared 11 bases from V and 0 bases from J, leaving 6 bases between. The CDR3 reads CALPSTDTQYF. CDR3 in DNA: TGTGCCCTCCCTAGCACAGATACGCAGTATTTT.

This clone was detected once. The gene calls are TRBV19 and TRBJ1-5, with D unclear. The CDR3 sequence is 17 residues long. V shed 2 bases and J shed 0 bases, with 14 bases lying between them. Germline V gives CDR1 LNHDA, CDR2 SQIVND (reference sequence). The CDR3 bases are TGTGCCAGTAGTATAACGGGTGCCCCGTATAGCAATCAGCCCCAGCATTTT. This translates into CASSITGAPYSNQPQHF.

The table lists this clone with a few counts. The V and J genes are TRBV7-2 and TRBJ1-1; 7 positions agree with TRBD1. J lost 1 base, V lost 4 bases, and 3 bases had no gene match. Looked up from germline, CDR1 is SGHTA and CDR2 is FQGNSA. The CDR3 extends over 14 amino acids. Here the CDR3 reads CASSWRQGNTEAFF. CDR3 bases: TGTGCCAGCAGCTGGAGACAGGGGAACACTGAAGCTTTCTTT.

The genes are TRBV6-6 and TRBJ2-2; 8 bases are shared with TRBD2. The germline V gene encodes CDR1 MNHNY and CDR2 SVGAGI (reference sequence). The V segment lost 5 bases and the J segment 7 bases; nucleotides outside the gene matches: 9. The CDR3 is 15 residues long. This CDR3 is CASSPNGGGYGELFF. CDR3 nucleotide sequence: TGTGCCAGCAGTCCTAACGGGGGGGGGTACGGGGAGCTGTTTTTT.

This clone was recorded a few times. The chain uses TRBV28 and TRBJ2-7; D unclear. The CDR3 extends over 11 amino acids. Germline values: CDR1 MDHEN, CDR2 SYDVKM. Between the trimmed V and J ends, which lost 3 bases and 12 bases, there was a span of 12 bases. CDR3 bases: TGTGCCAGCAGTTTGAAAGGAGTAAGGTACTTC. Translated, it gives CASSLKGVRYF.

The rearrangement uses TRBV5-4 and TRBJ1-4; TRBD1 might be the D (6 bases). Germline CDR1 reads SGHNT; CDR2 reads YYREEE (reference sequence). V shed 3 bases and J shed 5 bases, with 14 bases lying between them. The CDR3 is 15 residues long. The CDR3, as DNA: TGTGCCAGCAGCTCGCGGACAGAACTGAATGAAAAACTGTTTTTT. It encodes CASSSRTELNEKLFF.

This clone was observed once. V and J are TRBV14 and TRBJ2-1; D remains unclear. V was trimmed by 0 bases and J by 10 bases, leaving 10 bases between them. The CDR3 extends over 13 amino acids. Germline CDR1 and CDR2: SGHDN and FVKESK. CDR3 DNA: TGTGCCAGCAGCCAAGAGGATTGGGCAGAGCAGTTCTTC. Amino acids: CASSQEDWAEQFF.

This chain links TRBV5-1 with TRBJ2-2; 7 bases are shared with TRBD1. Germline CDR1 is SGHRS and CDR2 is YFSETQ. J gave up 5 bases and V 6 bases, and 7 bases lay outside the gene matches. This CDR3 is 14 amino acids long. CDR3 in amino acids: CASTPTGLTGELFF. The CDR3 DNA is TGCGCCAGCACCCCGACAGGGTTGACCGGGGAGCTGTTTTTT.

The chain is built from TRBV2 and TRBJ2-7, with D tentatively TRBD1 (6 bases). The V gene's germline CDR1 is SNHLY and CDR2 FYNNEI. The CDR3 sequence is 13 residues long. V lost 5 bases, J lost 4 bases, and 12 bases lay in between. This CDR3 is CASSLQGGYEQYF. CDR3 in DNA: TGTGCCAGCAGTCTACAGGGTGGGTACGAGCAGTACTTC. Combining the CDR3 with reference TRBV2 and TRBJ2-7 gives the whole variable domain EPEVTQTPSHQVTQMGQEVILRCVPISNHLYFYWYRQILGQKVEFLVSFYNNEISEKSEIFDDQFSVERPDGSNFTLKIRSTKLEDSAMYFCASSLQGGYEQYFGPGTRLTVT.

The V and J genes are TRBV30 and TRBJ1-2; maybe TRBD1 (6 bases). The CDR3 consists of 14 residues. V dropped 4 bases and J dropped 4 bases, with 16 bases sitting between them. Per germline, CDR1 GTSNPN and CDR2 SVGIG (reference sequence). In DNA, the CDR3 is TGTGCCTGGAATTTGGGGGGGGCCGGCTATGGCTACACCTTC. It specifies CAWNLGGAGYGYTF.

The rearrangement links TRBV7-3 to TRBJ1-2; D call uncertain. The V gene lost 1 base and the J gene lost 8 bases, with 11 bases spanning the gap. The CDR3 covers 13 residues. Per the germline V gene, CDR1 is SGHTA and CDR2 is FQGTGA. The CDR3 spells CASSLIAGGGYTF. Here the CDR3 DNA reads TGTGCCAGCAGCTTAATCGCGGGTGGGGGCTACACCTTC.

The chain is built from TRBV5-1 and TRBJ2-3; 8 bases are shared with TRBD2. Trimming took 4 bases from V and 6 from J; bases not matched to a gene: 10. Germline CDR1 is SGHRS and CDR2 is YFSETQ. The CDR3 is made up of 15 amino acids. In DNA form, the CDR3 reads TGCGCCAGCAGCCCGGGGGGGTCAGGTGGGGATACGCAGTATTTT. Protein sequence: CASSPGGSGGDTQYF.

This chain joins TRBV15 and TRBJ2-1, with 8 positions matching TRBD1. CDR3 size: 17 residues. The V and J ends lost 1 base and 2 bases, in that order; junction bases with no gene match: 7. Germline CDR1 is LNHNV and CDR2 is YYDKDF (reference sequence). The CDR3 sequence is CATSRVLRQGPYNEQFF. In nucleotides, the CDR3 is TGTGCCACCAGCAGAGTTCTTCGACAGGGGCCCTACAATGAGCAGTTCTTC.

The chain uses TRBV14 and TRBJ1-2; TRBD1 matches at 7 bases. CDR1 is SGHDN and CDR2 is FVKESK in the germline V gene. J lost 4 bases, V lost 1 base, and 6 bases had no gene match. The CDR3 length is 15 residues. As DNA, the CDR3 is TGTGCCAGCAGCCAAGTCAGGGGGACGAGCTATGGCTACACCTTC. Translated, it gives CASSQVRGTSYGYTF.

The chain links TRBV6-6 to TRBJ2-1, with a tentative D call TRBD1 (5 bases). Germline CDR1 reads MNHNY; CDR2 reads SVGAGI (reference sequence). Trimming removed 5 bases from V and 2 bases from J, with 13 bases in between. This CDR3 comprises 15 residues. The CDR3 protein is CASSKLRVPYNEQFF. The CDR3 nucleotides are TGTGCCAGCAGTAAACTCAGGGTCCCCTACAATGAGCAGTTCTTC.

There are a few counts of this clone. The V call is TRBV7-9, the J call TRBJ1-6; no reliable D call. V was clipped by 1 base and J by 0 bases, with 7 bases between them. This CDR3 contains 16 residues. Germline CDR1 reads SEHNR; CDR2 reads FQNEAQ (reference sequence). This CDR3 is CASSLGDTSYNSPLHF. DNA of the CDR3: TGTGCCAGCAGCTTAGGAGACACCTCCTATAATTCACCCCTCCACTTT. Full variable domain (outside the CDR3, taken from reference TRBV7-9 and TRBJ1-6): DTGVSQNPRHKITKRGQNVTFRCDPISEHNRLYWYRQTLGQGPEFLTYFQNEAQLEKSRLLSDRFSAERPKGSFSTLEIQRTEQGDSAMYLCASSLGDTSYNSPLHFGNGTRLTVT.

The chain is built from TRBV6-1 and TRBJ1-5; D remains ambiguous. Trimming stripped 6 bases from V and 0 bases from J, with 12 bases between. The CDR3 consists of 15 residues. In germline, CDR1 is MNHNS, CDR2 SASEGT. Written as DNA, the CDR3 is TGTGCCAGCAGGGAGACCGCTTATAGCAATCAGCCCCAGCATTTT. Protein: CASRETAYSNQPQHF.

The J gene is TRBJ2-1, the V gene TRBV5-6; the D is unclear. The germline gives CDR1 SGHDT, CDR2 YYEEEE. Deletions cut 6 bases from V and 8 bases from J, with 15 bases between. CDR3 length: 13 residues. The CDR3 loop is CASTLRGSDEQFF. The CDR3 coding sequence is TGTGCCAGCACCCTTCGAGGATCAGATGAGCAGTTCTTC. Based on the CDR3 plus reference TRBV5-6 and TRBJ2-1, the full variable domain is DAGVTQSPTHLIKTRGQQVTLRCSPKSGHDTVSWYQQALGQGPQFIFQYYEEEERQRGNFPDRFSGHQFPNYSSELNVNALLLGDSALYLCASTLRGSDEQFFGPGTRLTVL.

The rearrangement uses TRBV7-8 and TRBJ2-7; TRBD1 aligns across 8 bases. After removal of 5 bases from V and 3 bases from J, the junction contained 6 bases not matched to a gene. Germline V gene data show CDR1 as SGHVS and CDR2 as FQNEAQ. The CDR3 runs 14 residues. In nucleotides, the CDR3 is TGTGCCAGCAGCCCCGGACAGGGTAACTACGAGCAGTACTTC. Residues: CASSPGQGNYEQYF. Supplemented by reference TRBV7-8 and TRBJ2-7, the full variable domain reads GAGVSQSPRYKVAKRGQDVALRCDPISGHVSLFWYQQALGQGPEFLTYFQNEAQLDKSGLPSDRFFAERPEGSVSTLKIQRTQQEDSAVYLCASSPGQGNYEQYFGPGTRLTVT.

The chain joins TRBV4-1 to TRBJ2-6; D may be TRBD1 (5 bases). The CDR3 runs to 14 residues. Germline V gene data show CDR1 as MGHRA and CDR2 as YSYEKL. Between the trimmed V and J ends, which lost 5 bases and 4 bases, there was a span of 9 bases. CDR3 DNA sequence: TGCGCCAGCAGCTCAGGGTCCGGGGCCAACGTCCTGACTTTC. Its protein product is CASSSGSGANVLTF.

The chain has TRBV9 and TRBJ2-5, with 10 positions matching TRBD2. Germline CDR1 is SGDLS and CDR2 is YYNGEE. There are 14 residues in the CDR3. Germline trimming cut 3 bases from V and 6 bases from J; bases unmatched to any gene: 5. CDR3 residues: CASSEGTSAQTQYF. The CDR3 DNA follows: TGTGCCAGCAGCGAGGGGACTAGCGCGCAGACCCAGTACTTC.

The chain is built from TRBV5-4 and TRBJ2-7, with TRBD2 identical over 13 bases. This CDR3 comprises 15 residues. J gave up 6 bases and V 4 bases, and 7 bases lay outside the gene matches. Germline-derived CDR1 and CDR2 are SGHNT and YYREEE (reference sequence). The CDR3 nucleotides are TGTGCCAGCAGCCTAACGACTAGCGGGAGGACCGAGCAGTACTTC. Its protein is CASSLTTSGRTEQYF.

The CDR3 here is CASSSRRSGVTEAFF. The CDR3 DNA reads as TGTGCCAGCAGTTCAAGGCGGTCAGGGGTCACTGAAGCTTTCTTT. This sequence joins TRBV6-1 and TRBJ1-1; D is possibly TRBD1 (6 bases). There are 15 residues in the CDR3. V lost 5 bases and J 4 bases, leaving 17 bases between the germline ends. CDR1 is MNHNS, CDR2 SASEGT, per germline.

This chain connects TRBV7-9 to TRBJ1-2; 8 nucleotides line up with TRBD1. Trimming took 4 bases from V and 4 from J; bases not matched to a gene: 11. The germline V gene encodes CDR1 SEHNR and CDR2 FQNEAQ (reference sequence). The CDR3 consists of 16 residues. The CDR3 region has the DNA TGTGCCAGCAGCTCACCCCCAGGACAGGGTGTCTATGGCTACACCTTC. Its translation: CASSSPPGQGVYGYTF.

V is TRBV2 and J is TRBJ1-2; D is uncertain. The CDR3 covers 11 residues. Germline V lookup: CDR1 SNHLY, CDR2 FYNNEI. The CDR3 protein is CATPVGYGYTF. The CDR3 DNA sequence: TGTGCAACCCCAGTCGGGTACGGCTACACCTTC.